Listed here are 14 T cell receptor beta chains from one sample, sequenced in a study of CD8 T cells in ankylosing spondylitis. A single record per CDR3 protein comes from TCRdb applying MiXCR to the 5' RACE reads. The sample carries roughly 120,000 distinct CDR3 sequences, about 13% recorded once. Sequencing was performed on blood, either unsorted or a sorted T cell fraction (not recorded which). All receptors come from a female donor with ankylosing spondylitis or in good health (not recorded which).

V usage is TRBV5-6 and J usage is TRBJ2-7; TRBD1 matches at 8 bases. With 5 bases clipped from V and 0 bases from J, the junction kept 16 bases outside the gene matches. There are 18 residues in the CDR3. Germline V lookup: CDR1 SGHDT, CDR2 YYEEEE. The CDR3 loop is CASSTDRESLRISYEQYF. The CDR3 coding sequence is TGTGCCAGCAGTACGGACAGGGAATCCCTAAGAATCTCCTACGAGCAGTACTTC.

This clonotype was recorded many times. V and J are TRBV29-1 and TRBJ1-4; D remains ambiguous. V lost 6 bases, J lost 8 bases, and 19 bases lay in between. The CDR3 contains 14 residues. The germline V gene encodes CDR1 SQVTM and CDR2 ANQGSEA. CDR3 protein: CSVPTTDGGEKLFF. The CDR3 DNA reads TGCAGCGTCCCAACTACGGACGGTGGGGAAAAACTGTTTTTT.

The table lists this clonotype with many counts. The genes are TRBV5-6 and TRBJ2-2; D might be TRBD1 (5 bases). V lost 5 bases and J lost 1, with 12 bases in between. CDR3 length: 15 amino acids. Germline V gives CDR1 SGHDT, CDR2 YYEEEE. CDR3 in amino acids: CASRVRTLNTGELFF. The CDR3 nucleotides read TGTGCCAGCAGAGTGCGGACACTGAACACCGGGGAGCTGTTTTTT.

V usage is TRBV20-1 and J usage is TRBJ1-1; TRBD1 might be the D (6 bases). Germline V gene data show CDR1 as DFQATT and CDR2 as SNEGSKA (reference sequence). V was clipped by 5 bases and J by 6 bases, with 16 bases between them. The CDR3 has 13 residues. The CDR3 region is CSAEGGDGAEAFF. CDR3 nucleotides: TGCAGTGCTGAAGGGGGGGATGGGGCTGAAGCTTTCTTT.

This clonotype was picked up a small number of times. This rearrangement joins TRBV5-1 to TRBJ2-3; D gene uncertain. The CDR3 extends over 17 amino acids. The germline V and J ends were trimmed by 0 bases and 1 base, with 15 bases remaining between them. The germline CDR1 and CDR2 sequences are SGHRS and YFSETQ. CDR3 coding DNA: TGCGCCAGCAGCTTGGGGGGTTTGCATGGTCGCACAGATACGCAGTATTTT. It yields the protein CASSLGGLHGRTDTQYF.

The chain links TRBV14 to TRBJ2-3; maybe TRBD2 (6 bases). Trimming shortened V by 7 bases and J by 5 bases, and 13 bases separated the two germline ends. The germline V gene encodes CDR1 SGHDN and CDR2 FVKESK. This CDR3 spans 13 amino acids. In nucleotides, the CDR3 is TGTGCCAGCACGGCGGGGTACGGAGATACGCAGTATTTT. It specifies CASTAGYGDTQYF. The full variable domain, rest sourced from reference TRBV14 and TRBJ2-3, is EAGVTQFPSHSVIEKGQTVTLRCDPISGHDNLYWYRRVMGKEIKFLLHFVKESKQDESGMPNNRFLAERTGGTYSTLKVQPAELEDSGVYFCASTAGYGDTQYFGPGTRLTVL.

The CDR3 reads CASRGGDSAFHQFF. The CDR3 coding sequence is TGTGCCAGCAGGGGGGGGGACTCGGCCTTTCACCAGTTCTTC. The chain couples TRBV6-1 to TRBJ2-1, with 7 bases fitting TRBD2. Germline CDR1 MNHNS, CDR2 SASEGT. The V and J ends lost 6 bases and 13 bases, in that order; junction bases with no gene match: 15. The length of the CDR3 is 14 residues.

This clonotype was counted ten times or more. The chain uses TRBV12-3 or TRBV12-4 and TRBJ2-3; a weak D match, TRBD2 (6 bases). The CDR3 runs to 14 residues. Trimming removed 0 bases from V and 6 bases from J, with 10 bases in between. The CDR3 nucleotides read TGTGCCAGCAGTTTAGCAGGGACTCTCGATACGCAGTATTTT. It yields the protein CASSLAGTLDTQYF.

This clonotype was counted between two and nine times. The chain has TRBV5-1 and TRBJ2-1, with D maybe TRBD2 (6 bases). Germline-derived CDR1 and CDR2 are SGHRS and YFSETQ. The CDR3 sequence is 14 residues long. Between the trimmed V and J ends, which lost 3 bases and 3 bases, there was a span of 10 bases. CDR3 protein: CASSYRDFYNEQFF. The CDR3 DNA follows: TGCGCCAGCAGCTATCGGGACTTCTACAATGAGCAGTTCTTC.

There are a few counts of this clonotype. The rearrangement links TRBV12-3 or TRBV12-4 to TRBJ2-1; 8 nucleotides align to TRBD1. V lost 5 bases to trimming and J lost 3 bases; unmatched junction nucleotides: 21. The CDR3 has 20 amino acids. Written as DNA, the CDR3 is TGTGCCAGCAGTCCCGACCCGACAGGGGCCGGTGGGGACTTCTACAATGAGCAGTTCTTC. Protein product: CASSPDPTGAGGDFYNEQFF.

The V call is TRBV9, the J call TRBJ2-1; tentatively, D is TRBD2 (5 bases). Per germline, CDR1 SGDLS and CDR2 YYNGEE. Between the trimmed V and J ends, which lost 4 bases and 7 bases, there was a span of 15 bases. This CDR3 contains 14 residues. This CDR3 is CASSTWRVANEQFF. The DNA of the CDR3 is TGTGCCAGCAGCACCTGGCGGGTTGCGAATGAGCAGTTCTTC. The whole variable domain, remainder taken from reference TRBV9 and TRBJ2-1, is DSGVTQTPKHLITATGQRVTLRCSPRSGDLSVYWYQQSLDQGLQFLIQYYNGEERAKGNILERFSAQQFPDLHSELNLSSLELGDSALYFCASSTWRVANEQFFGPGTRLTVL.

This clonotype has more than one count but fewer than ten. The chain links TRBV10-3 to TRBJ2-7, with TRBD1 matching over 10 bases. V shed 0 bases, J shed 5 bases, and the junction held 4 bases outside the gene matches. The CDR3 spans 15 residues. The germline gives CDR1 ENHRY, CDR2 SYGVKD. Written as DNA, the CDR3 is TGTGCCATCAGTGAGTCGACAGGGGGCGCCGACGAGCAGTACTTC. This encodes CAISESTGGADEQYF.

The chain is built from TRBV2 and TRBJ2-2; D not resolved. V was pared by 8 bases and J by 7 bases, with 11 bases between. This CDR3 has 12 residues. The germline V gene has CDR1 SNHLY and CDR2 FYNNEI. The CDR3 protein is CASGYQVGELFF. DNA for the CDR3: TGTGCCAGCGGATATCAAGTCGGGGAGCTGTTTTTT.

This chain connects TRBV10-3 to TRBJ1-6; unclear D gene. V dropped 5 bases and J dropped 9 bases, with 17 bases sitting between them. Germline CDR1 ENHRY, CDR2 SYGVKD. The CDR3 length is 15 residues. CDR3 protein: CAISPTKLGGSPLHF. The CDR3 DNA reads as TGTGCCATCAGTCCGACAAAACTAGGAGGTTCACCCCTCCACTTT.